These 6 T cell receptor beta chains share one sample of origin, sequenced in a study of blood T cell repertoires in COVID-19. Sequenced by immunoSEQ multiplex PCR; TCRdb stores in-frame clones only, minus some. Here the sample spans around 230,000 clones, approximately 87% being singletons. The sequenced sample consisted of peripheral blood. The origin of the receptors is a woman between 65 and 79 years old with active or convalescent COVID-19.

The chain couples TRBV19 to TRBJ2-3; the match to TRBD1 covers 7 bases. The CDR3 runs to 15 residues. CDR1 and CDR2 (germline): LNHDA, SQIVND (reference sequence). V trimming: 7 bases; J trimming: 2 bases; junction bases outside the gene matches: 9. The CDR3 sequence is CASNSRGQPTDTQYF. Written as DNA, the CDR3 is TGTGCCAGTAACTCCAGGGGACAGCCCACAGATACGCAGTATTTT. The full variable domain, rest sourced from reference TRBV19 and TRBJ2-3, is DGGITQSPKYLFRKEGQNVTLSCEQNLNHDAMYWYRQDPGQGLRLIYYSQIVNDFQKGDIAEGYSVSREKKESFPLTVTSAQKNPTAFYLCASNSRGQPTDTQYFGPGTRLTVL.

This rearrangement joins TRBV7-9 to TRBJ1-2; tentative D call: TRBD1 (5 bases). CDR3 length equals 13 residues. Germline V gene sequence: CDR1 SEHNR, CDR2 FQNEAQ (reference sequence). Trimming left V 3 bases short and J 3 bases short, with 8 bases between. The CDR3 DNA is TGTGCCAGCAGCTTCCGGGGGGACTATGGCTACACCTTC. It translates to CASSFRGDYGYTF.

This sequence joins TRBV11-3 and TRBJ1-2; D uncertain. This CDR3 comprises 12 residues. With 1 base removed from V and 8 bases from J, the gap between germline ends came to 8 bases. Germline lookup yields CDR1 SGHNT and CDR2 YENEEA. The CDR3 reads CASSLGGLGYTF. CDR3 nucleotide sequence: TGTGCCAGCAGCTTAGGCGGGCTAGGCTACACCTTC.

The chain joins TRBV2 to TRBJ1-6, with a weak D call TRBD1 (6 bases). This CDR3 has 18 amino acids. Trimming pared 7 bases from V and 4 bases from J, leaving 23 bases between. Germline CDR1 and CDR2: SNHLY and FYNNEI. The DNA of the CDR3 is TGTGCCAGCACAGGGGCGGGGGTCGCCACCCATTATAATTCACCCCTCCACTTT. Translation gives CASTGAGVATHYNSPLHF.

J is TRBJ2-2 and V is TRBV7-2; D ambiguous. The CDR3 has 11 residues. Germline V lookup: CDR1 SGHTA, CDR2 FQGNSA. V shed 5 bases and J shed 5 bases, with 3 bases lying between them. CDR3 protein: CASSPTGELFF. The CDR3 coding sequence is TGTGCCAGCAGCCCGACCGGGGAGCTGTTTTTT.

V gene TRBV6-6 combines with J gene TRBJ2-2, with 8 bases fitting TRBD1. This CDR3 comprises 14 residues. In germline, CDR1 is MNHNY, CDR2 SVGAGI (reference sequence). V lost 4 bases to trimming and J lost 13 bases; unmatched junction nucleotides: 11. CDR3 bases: TGTGCCAGCAGTTCCCGAACGGACAGGGTGGGGCTGTTTTTT. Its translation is CASSSRTDRVGLFF.